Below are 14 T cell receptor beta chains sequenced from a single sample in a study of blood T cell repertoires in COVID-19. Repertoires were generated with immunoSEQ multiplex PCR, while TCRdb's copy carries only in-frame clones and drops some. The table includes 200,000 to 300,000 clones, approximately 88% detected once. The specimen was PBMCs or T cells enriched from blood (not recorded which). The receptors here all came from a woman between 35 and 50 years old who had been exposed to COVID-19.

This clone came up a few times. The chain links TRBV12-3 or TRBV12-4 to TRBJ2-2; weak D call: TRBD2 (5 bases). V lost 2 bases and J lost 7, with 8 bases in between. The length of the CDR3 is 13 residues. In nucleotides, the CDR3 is TGTGCCAGCAGTTTATTGAGGGACGGGGAGCTGTTTTTT. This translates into CASSLLRDGELFF.

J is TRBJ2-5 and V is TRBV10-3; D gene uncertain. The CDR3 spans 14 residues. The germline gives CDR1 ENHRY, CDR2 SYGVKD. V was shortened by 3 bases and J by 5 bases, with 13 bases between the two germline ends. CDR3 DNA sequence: TGTGCCATCAGTGATGGGTCGGTGGGCGAGACCCAGTACTTC. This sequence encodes CAISDGSVGETQYF.

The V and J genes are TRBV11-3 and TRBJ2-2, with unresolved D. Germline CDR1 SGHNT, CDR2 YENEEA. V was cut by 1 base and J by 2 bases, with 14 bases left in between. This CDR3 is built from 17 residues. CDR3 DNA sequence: TGTGCCAGCAGCTTAGTTGCTTGGCATTCCAACACCGGGGAGCTGTTTTTT. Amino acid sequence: CASSLVAWHSNTGELFF.

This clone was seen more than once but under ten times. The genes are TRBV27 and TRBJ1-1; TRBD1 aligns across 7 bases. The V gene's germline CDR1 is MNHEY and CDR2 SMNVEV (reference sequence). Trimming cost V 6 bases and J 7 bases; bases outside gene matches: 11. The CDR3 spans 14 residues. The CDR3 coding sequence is TGTGCCAGCAGGCCGACAGGGAGAGTCCGTGAAGCTTTCTTT. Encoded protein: CASRPTGRVREAFF.

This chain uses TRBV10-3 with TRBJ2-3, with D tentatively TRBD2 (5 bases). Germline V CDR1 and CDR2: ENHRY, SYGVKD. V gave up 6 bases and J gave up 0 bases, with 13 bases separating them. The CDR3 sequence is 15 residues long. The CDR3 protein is CAIRTNIASTDTQYF. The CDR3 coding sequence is TGTGCCATCAGGACTAACATCGCAAGCACAGATACGCAGTATTTT.

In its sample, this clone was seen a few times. CDR3 residues: CASSHSDRGGNTIYF. Here the CDR3 DNA reads TGTGCCAGCAGCCACTCCGACAGAGGAGGAAACACCATATATTTT. The rearrangement uses TRBV3-1 (or the pseudogene TRBV3-2) and TRBJ1-3; D possibly corresponds to TRBD1 (5 bases). V was clipped by 3 bases and J by 4 bases, with 13 bases between them. From germline, CDR1 is LGHDT and CDR2 YNNKEL (reference sequence). The CDR3 is 15 residues long.

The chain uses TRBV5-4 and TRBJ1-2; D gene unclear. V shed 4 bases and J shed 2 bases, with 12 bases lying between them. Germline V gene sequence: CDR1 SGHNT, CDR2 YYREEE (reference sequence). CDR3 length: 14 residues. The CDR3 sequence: CASSPPEGNYGYTF. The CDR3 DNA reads TGTGCCAGCAGCCCCCCGGAGGGCAACTATGGCTACACCTTC.

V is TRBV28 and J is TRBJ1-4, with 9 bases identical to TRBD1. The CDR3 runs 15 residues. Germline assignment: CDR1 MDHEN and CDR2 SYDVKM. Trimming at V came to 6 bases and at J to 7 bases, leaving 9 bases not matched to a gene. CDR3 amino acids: CASSQAGTGSEKLFF. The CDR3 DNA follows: TGTGCCAGCAGCCAGGCTGGGACAGGGAGTGAAAAACTGTTTTTT.

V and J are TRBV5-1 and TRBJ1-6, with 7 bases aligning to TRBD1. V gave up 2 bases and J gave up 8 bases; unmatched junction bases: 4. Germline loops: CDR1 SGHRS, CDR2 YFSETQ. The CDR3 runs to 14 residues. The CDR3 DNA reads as TGCGCCAGCAGCTTACAGGGGATGGATTCACCCCTCCACTTT. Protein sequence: CASSLQGMDSPLHF. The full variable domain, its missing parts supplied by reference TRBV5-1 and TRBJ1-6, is KAGVTQTPRYLIKTRGQQVTLSCSPISGHRSVSWYQQTPGQGLQFLFEYFSETQRNKGNFPGRFSGRQFSNSRSEMNVSTLELGDSALYLCASSLQGMDSPLHFGNGTRLTVT.

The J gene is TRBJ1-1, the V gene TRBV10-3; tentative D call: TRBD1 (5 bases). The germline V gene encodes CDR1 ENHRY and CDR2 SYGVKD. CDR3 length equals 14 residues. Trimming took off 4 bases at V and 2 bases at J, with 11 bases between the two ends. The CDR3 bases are TGTGCCATCAGTGGGGGGGGACTTAACACTGAAGCTTTCTTT. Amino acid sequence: CAISGGGLNTEAFF.

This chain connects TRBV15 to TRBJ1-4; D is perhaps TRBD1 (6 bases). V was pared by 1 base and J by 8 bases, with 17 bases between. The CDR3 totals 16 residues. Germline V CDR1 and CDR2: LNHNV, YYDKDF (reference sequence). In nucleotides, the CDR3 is TGTGCCACCAGCAGAGGCCTGGGAGGGGGAGAAGAAAAACTGTTTTTT. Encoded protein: CATSRGLGGGEEKLFF.

CDR3 coding DNA: TGTGCCAGCAGTCGGACAGCGGAAGGGGGCTATGGCTACACCTTC. Translated, it gives CASSRTAEGGYGYTF. The V gene is TRBV6-4, the J gene TRBJ1-2; the D gene is possibly TRBD1 (6 bases). The CDR3 contains 15 residues. CDR1 is MRHNA, CDR2 SNTAGT, per germline. Deletions cut 5 bases from V and 4 bases from J, with 17 bases between.

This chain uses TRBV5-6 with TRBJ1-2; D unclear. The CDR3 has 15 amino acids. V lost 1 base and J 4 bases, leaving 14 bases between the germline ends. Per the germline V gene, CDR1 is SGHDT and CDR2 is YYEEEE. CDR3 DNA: TGTGCCAGCAGCTTGAGGAGCCGATCGTTCTATGGCTACACCTTC. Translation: CASSLRSRSFYGYTF.

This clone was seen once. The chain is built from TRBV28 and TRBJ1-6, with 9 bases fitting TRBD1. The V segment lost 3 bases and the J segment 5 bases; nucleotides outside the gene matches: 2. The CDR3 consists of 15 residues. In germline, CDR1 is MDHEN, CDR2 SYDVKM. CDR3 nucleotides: TGTGCCAGCAGTTTGTGGACAGGGGATAATTCACCCCTCCACTTT. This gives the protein CASSLWTGDNSPLHF.